The T cell receptor beta chain described here comes from a study of regulatory T cells in long-lasting Graves disease. This clonotype showed up many times. Assembly of TCR beta libraries relied on iRepertoire HTBI primers together with Arm-PCR of CDR3 regions. TCRdb recomputed calls from the multiplex PCR reads with MiXCR, one row per CDR3 protein. The sample lists 200,000 to 250,000 distinct CDR3 sequences, around 20% seen once, with 22% in the top ten. Time point meaning: newly diagnosed GD, antithyroid drugs for less than 3 months. PBMC RNA was the source of the TCR library. The V and J ends lost 0 bases and 9 bases respectively, with 13 bases between them. The germline V gene has CDR1 SGDLS and CDR2 YYNGEE. The CDR3 extends over 15 amino acids.

This receptor was obtained from a female donor with Graves disease. V is TRBV9 and J is TRBJ1-6; D gene unclear. This specimen consisted of peripheral blood mononuclear cells (PBMCs), obtained at new diagnosis, from a patient treated with antithyroid drugs. Here the CDR3 reads CASSVEALRTSPLHF. CDR3 coding DNA: TGTGCCAGCAGCGTAGAAGCCCTAAGAACTTCACCCCTCCACTTT.